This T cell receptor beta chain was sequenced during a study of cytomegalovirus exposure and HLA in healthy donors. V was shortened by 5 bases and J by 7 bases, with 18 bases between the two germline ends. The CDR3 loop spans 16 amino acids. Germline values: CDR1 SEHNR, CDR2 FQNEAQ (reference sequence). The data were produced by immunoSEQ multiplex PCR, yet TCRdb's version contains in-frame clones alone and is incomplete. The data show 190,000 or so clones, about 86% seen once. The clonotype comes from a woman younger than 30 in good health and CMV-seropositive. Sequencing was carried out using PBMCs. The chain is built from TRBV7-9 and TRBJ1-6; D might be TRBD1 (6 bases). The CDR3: CASSGTRGRENSPLHF. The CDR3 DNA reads TGTGCCAGCAGCGGAACCAGGGGCCGCGAGAATTCACCCCTCCACTTT.